Shown below are 24 T cell receptor beta chains from a single sample sequenced in a study of blood T cell repertoires in COVID-19. The assay was immunoSEQ multiplex PCR, and TCRdb's table has in-frame clones only and misses some. This table has roughly 200,000 clones, 65% to 90% appearing once. Sequencing was carried out using peripheral blood. These receptor sequences come from a human donor in a cohort sampled during active COVID-19.

This clone was observed once. This chain's CDR3 is CAISEGTGKYEQYF. Written as DNA, the CDR3 is TGTGCCATCAGTGAAGGGACAGGGAAATACGAGCAGTACTTC. The rearrangement uses TRBV10-3 and TRBJ2-7; 9 nucleotides match TRBD1. Germline CDR1 and CDR2: ENHRY and SYGVKD. The CDR3 length is 14 residues. V lost 3 bases and J lost 4; bases outside the gene matches: 4.

The CDR3 DNA is TGTGCCAGCAGTTTAGGGGGGGCCAGCTACGAGCAGTACTTC. Its translation is CASSLGGASYEQYF. The rearrangement uses TRBV28 and TRBJ2-7; D is possibly TRBD2 (7 bases). This CDR3 contains 14 residues. The germline V gene has CDR1 MDHEN and CDR2 SYDVKM. Trimming stripped 2 bases from V and 3 bases from J, with 11 bases between.

The V and J genes are TRBV6-4 and TRBJ2-3; D might be TRBD1 (6 bases). With 2 bases removed from V and 0 bases from J, the gap between germline ends came to 9 bases. Per germline, CDR1 MRHNA and CDR2 SNTAGT. There are 15 residues in the CDR3. The CDR3 protein is CASSDGGFSTDTQYF. DNA for the CDR3: TGTGCCAGCAGTGACGGGGGCTTCAGCACAGATACGCAGTATTTT.

This chain uses TRBV10-2 with TRBJ1-3, with 7 bases aligning to TRBD1. V lost 7 bases and J lost 0; bases outside the gene matches: 12. The CDR3 consists of 17 residues. Germline V gene sequence: CDR1 WSHSY, CDR2 SAAADI. The CDR3 loop reads CASTKRGQGTSGNTIYF. The CDR3 region has the DNA TGCGCCAGCACAAAGAGGGGGCAGGGAACCTCTGGAAACACCATATATTTT.

V and J are TRBV19 and TRBJ2-1; 7 bases line up with TRBD2. Trimming at V came to 10 bases and at J to 6 bases, leaving 9 bases not matched to a gene. CDR1 and CDR2 from the germline V gene are LNHDA and SQIVND (reference sequence). This CDR3 spans 13 amino acids. The CDR3 here is CATRRLAANEQFF. The CDR3 DNA reads as TGTGCCACCCGGCGGCTAGCGGCCAATGAGCAGTTCTTC.

The chain combines TRBV10-3 with TRBJ1-2, with a possible D match to TRBD1 (5 bases). The CDR3 runs 13 residues. V was cut by 4 bases and J by 3 bases, with 9 bases left in between. Germline-derived CDR1 and CDR2 are ENHRY and SYGVKD. CDR3 amino acids: CAISGGRDYGYTF. In DNA, the CDR3 is TGTGCCATCAGTGGGGGGAGGGACTATGGCTACACCTTC.

The CDR3 DNA is TGTGCCAGCAGTACCGCCGGGACAGGGGGACAGCCCCAGCATTTT. Amino acid sequence: CASSTAGTGGQPQHF. The chain carries TRBV28 and TRBJ1-5; 11 nucleotides agree with TRBD1. V was clipped by 5 bases and J by 7 bases; unmatched bases: 7. CDR1 is MDHEN, CDR2 SYDVKM, per germline. The CDR3 runs to 15 residues.

The chain employs TRBV27 and TRBJ2-6; TRBD1 matches 7 bases. This CDR3 region has 19 residues. Germline CDR1 and CDR2: MNHEY and SMNVEV (reference sequence). Trimming removed 8 bases from V and 2 bases from J; junction bases left unmatched: 18. CDR3 coding DNA: TGTGCCAGCCGTAAAGGAACAGGGGTGATTAGGGCTGGGGCCAACGTCCTGACTTTC. The encoded protein is CASRKGTGVIRAGANVLTF.

The chain has TRBV27 and TRBJ2-7; weak D call: TRBD1 (6 bases). The V and J ends lost 5 bases and 9 bases respectively, with 14 bases between them. The CDR3 has 12 amino acids. The germline gives CDR1 MNHEY, CDR2 SMNVEV (reference sequence). The CDR3 nucleotides read TGTGCCAGCAGTGTCAGGGGTGGTTGGCAGTACTTC. Translated, it gives CASSVRGGWQYF.

This chain uses TRBV5-6 with TRBJ2-7, with D uncertain. The CDR3 extends over 14 amino acids. Germline CDR1 SGHDT, CDR2 YYEEEE. V was shortened by 4 bases and J by 1 base, with 12 bases between the two germline ends. This CDR3 is CASSPLRNSYEQYF. The CDR3 DNA sequence: TGTGCCAGCAGCCCGCTAAGAAATTCCTACGAGCAGTACTTC. The full variable domain, completed using reference TRBV5-6 and TRBJ2-7, is DAGVTQSPTHLIKTRGQQVTLRCSPKSGHDTVSWYQQALGQGPQFIFQYYEEEERQRGNFPDRFSGHQFPNYSSELNVNALLLGDSALYLCASSPLRNSYEQYFGPGTRLTVT.

The J gene is TRBJ2-7, the V gene TRBV12-3 or TRBV12-4; the D gene is possibly TRBD2 (5 bases). V was pared by 11 bases and J by 1 base, with 9 bases between. The CDR3 consists of 11 residues. This CDR3 reads CASGRSYEQYF. DNA for the CDR3: TGTGCCTCGGGAAGGTCCTACGAGCAGTACTTC.

CDR3 DNA: TGTGCCACCAATAGCGGGAGTTACCCCTACGAGCAGTACTTC. It is translated as CATNSGSYPYEQYF. The chain links TRBV24-1 to TRBJ2-7; 9 nucleotides align to TRBD2. The CDR3 is 14 amino acids. The J segment lost 2 bases and the V segment lost 8 bases, leaving 6 bases of the junction unmatched. The germline CDR1 and CDR2 sequences are KGHDR and SFDVKD.

The chain combines TRBV7-8 with TRBJ1-2; perhaps TRBD1 as D (5 bases). Trimming stripped 2 bases from V and 3 bases from J, with 13 bases between. The CDR3 totals 15 residues. CDR1 SGHVS and CDR2 FQNEAQ come from the germline V gene. The CDR3 region has the DNA TGTGCCAGCAGCTTATCAGGGCAGGGCTACTATGGCTACACCTTC. It is translated as CASSLSGQGYYGYTF.

This chain links TRBV7-2 with TRBJ1-3, with D perhaps TRBD1 (6 bases). Trimming cost V 5 bases and J 0 bases, with 14 bases left between them. The CDR3 is 16 amino acids. Germline V gene sequence: CDR1 SGHTA, CDR2 FQGNSA. The CDR3 spells CASSQGSQPSGNTIYF. Written as DNA, the CDR3 is TGTGCCAGCAGCCAGGGGAGCCAGCCCTCTGGAAACACCATATATTTT.

The J gene is TRBJ2-5, the V gene TRBV12-3 or TRBV12-4; no reliable D call. Trimming left V 4 bases short and J 5 bases short, with 5 bases between. This CDR3 is built from 11 residues. CDR3 sequence reads: CASSSGETQYF. In nucleotides, the CDR3 is TGTGCCAGCAGTTCCGGGGAGACCCAGTACTTC.

The rearrangement uses TRBV18 and TRBJ2-1; possibly TRBD1 for D (5 bases). Germline V gene sequence: CDR1 KGHSH, CDR2 LQKENI. The V and J ends lost 4 bases and 7 bases respectively, with 17 bases between them. The CDR3 consists of 15 residues. The CDR3 region is CASSLQSQGWNEQFF. In DNA form, the CDR3 reads TGTGCCAGCTCACTGCAAAGTCAGGGATGGAATGAGCAGTTCTTC.

The genes are TRBV19 and TRBJ2-5; TRBD2 matches at 9 bases. V dropped 7 bases and J dropped 5; count of bases not matched to a gene: 11. The length of the CDR3 is 15 residues. Germline V lookup: CDR1 LNHDA, CDR2 SQIVND (reference sequence). The CDR3 sequence is CASKLAGGPRETQYF. The CDR3 bases are TGTGCCAGTAAGCTCGCGGGAGGGCCACGGGAGACCCAGTACTTC.

This chain joins TRBV11-2 and TRBJ1-2; D might be TRBD1 (5 bases). The CDR3 spans 13 residues. The germline gives CDR1 SGHAT, CDR2 FQNNGV. With 1 base removed from V and 7 bases from J, the gap between germline ends came to 10 bases. The chain's CDR3 is CASSLAREVGYTF. For the CDR3, the DNA is TGTGCCAGCAGCTTAGCCAGGGAGGTTGGCTACACCTTC.

In this sample, this clone turned up once. The CDR3 spells CASSFGGPGTEAFF. The CDR3 region has the DNA TGTGCCAGCAGCTTCGGGGGGCCTGGCACTGAAGCTTTCTTT. V and J are TRBV11-2 and TRBJ1-1; tentative D call: TRBD1 (6 bases). CDR3 length: 14 residues. Trimming took off 3 bases at V and 4 bases at J, with 12 bases between the two ends. CDR1 and CDR2 from the germline V gene are SGHAT and FQNNGV.

In this sample, this clone turned up a few times. This chain uses TRBV6-5 with TRBJ2-7; 9 bases align to TRBD1. V trimming: 5 bases; J trimming: 0 bases; junction bases outside the gene matches: 5. The CDR3 runs to 15 residues. CDR1 and CDR2 (germline): MNHEY, SVGAGI. The CDR3 here is CASSTGGTGSYEQYF. CDR3 nucleotides: TGTGCCAGCAGTACAGGGGGCACGGGCTCCTACGAGCAGTACTTC.

The chain joins TRBV2 to TRBJ1-2; TRBD1 matches at 10 bases. The CDR3 runs 15 residues. Germline V gives CDR1 SNHLY, CDR2 FYNNEI. V trimming: 3 bases; J trimming: 3 bases; junction bases outside the gene matches: 4. CDR3: CASSDGDRGDYGYTF. The CDR3, as DNA: TGTGCCAGCAGTGATGGGGACAGGGGTGACTATGGCTACACCTTC.

The rearrangement links TRBV18 to TRBJ2-5; 10 bases map to TRBD1. Trimming removed 6 bases from V and 5 bases from J; junction bases left unmatched: 3. The germline V gene has CDR1 KGHSH and CDR2 LQKENI. CDR3 length equals 13 residues. The DNA of the CDR3 is TGTGCCAGCTCTCCGGGACAGGGGGAGACCCAGTACTTC. This translates into CASSPGQGETQYF.

The rearrangement uses TRBV7-3 and TRBJ2-5; 8 positions agree with TRBD2. Trimming took 5 bases from V and 4 from J; bases not matched to a gene: 15. The germline CDR1 and CDR2 sequences are SGHTA and FQGTGA. The CDR3 has 17 residues. The DNA of the CDR3 is TGTGCCAGCAGCCCTTCCTCCGGGGGGGCGAGAGGAGAGACCCAGTACTTC. The encoded protein is CASSPSSGGARGETQYF. The whole variable domain, filled in from reference TRBV7-3 and TRBJ2-5, reads GAGVSQTPSNKVTEKGKYVELRCDPISGHTALYWYRQSLGQGPEFLIYFQGTGAADDSGLPNDRFFAVRPEGSVSTLKIQRTERGDSAVYLCASSPSSGGARGETQYFGPGTRLLVL.

This rearrangement joins TRBV4-3 to TRBJ2-5; a possible D gene is TRBD2 (6 bases). V lost 1 base, J lost 4 bases, and 13 bases lay in between. This CDR3 has 15 amino acids. CDR1 and CDR2 (germline): LGHNA, YSLEER. The DNA of the CDR3 is TGCGCCAGCAGCCAAGGATATCAGGGAGGAGAGACCCAGTACTTC. Amino acids: CASSQGYQGGETQYF.